One sample yielded the 9 T cell receptor beta chains listed below, sequenced in a study of blood T cells in healthy people across ages (dated by TCRdb to between 2015 and 2017). Library generation was performed with 5' RACE. Instrument used: Illumina HiSeq 2500. A second PCR of 7 to 11 cycles was run with a J-beta primer mix and a sample-barcoded 5' primer. The public reads were reanalyzed by TCRdb: fastp trimming at Q25, MiXCR alignment, in-frame beta chains only. When rows share a CDR3 protein, they turn into one entry using the most common DNA and genes. In this sample the table shows over 1,300,000 distinct CDR3 sequences, 45% to 70% of which occur a single time. Together, the top ten hold 5% to 7% of the sample. The sample was blood. Every receptor here comes from a man aged 18 to 35 in good health.

The rearrangement links TRBV20-1 to TRBJ2-6; D is undetermined. V lost 3 bases, J lost 0 bases, and 15 bases lay in between. The CDR3 loop spans 17 amino acids. Germline V gene lookup returns CDR1 DFQATT and CDR2 SNEGSKA (reference sequence). CDR3 in amino acids: CSASGAVLHSGANVLTF. The CDR3 DNA follows: TGCAGTGCTAGTGGCGCAGTTTTGCACTCTGGGGCCAACGTCCTGACTTTC.

The rearrangement joins TRBV6-2 or TRBV6-3 to TRBJ2-3; D ambiguous. This CDR3 contains 14 residues. In germline, CDR1 is MNHEY, CDR2 SVGEGT. V was shortened by 2 bases and J by 8 bases, with 14 bases between the two germline ends. The CDR3 spells CASSYESRPGTQYF. In nucleotides, the CDR3 is TGTGCCAGCAGTTACGAGTCTCGTCCCGGTACGCAGTATTTT.

The chain employs TRBV12-3 or TRBV12-4 and TRBJ1-4; TRBD1 is a possible D gene (6 bases). V lost 6 bases and J lost 5, with 16 bases in between. CDR3 length: 15 residues. In DNA form, the CDR3 reads TGTGCCAGCAGCCATTCGGACAGTGGGAATGAAAAACTGTTTTTT. Its protein is CASSHSDSGNEKLFF.

A few counts support this clonotype. This chain connects TRBV10-3 to TRBJ2-5; TRBD2 might be the D (6 bases). Gene TRBJ2-7 matches the end of the DNA better, so the J call may be wrong. Germline values: CDR1 ENHRY, CDR2 SYGVKD. This CDR3 has 14 amino acids. CDR3 loop: CAIILWDWLDEQYF. Written as DNA, the CDR3 is TGTGCCATCATTTTATGGGACTGGCTTGACGAGCAGTACTTC.

A note on this clonotype: One junction end disagrees with the germline gene, perhaps due to a read error. This sequence joins TRBV12-3 or TRBV12-4 and TRBJ1-2; 8 nucleotides match TRBD1. The CDR3 contains 16 residues. The CDR3 DNA sequence: TGTACCAGCAGTTCCCAGTGGTCCAGGGGGCCCTATGGCTACACCTTC. Amino acid sequence: CTSSSQWSRGPYGYTF.

This chain connects TRBV29-1 to TRBJ2-1; 9 nucleotides line up with TRBD2. V lost 4 bases, J lost 1 base, and 2 bases stayed unmatched. The CDR3 covers 14 residues. Per germline, CDR1 SQVTM and CDR2 ANQGSEA. The CDR3 sequence is CSVGGLASYNEQFF. The CDR3 DNA reads as TGCAGCGTTGGTGGACTAGCGTCCTACAATGAGCAGTTCTTC.

This clonotype was detected only a few times. The chain links TRBV20-1 to TRBJ2-3, with D tentatively TRBD1 (5 bases). The V end lost 5 bases, the J end lost 4 bases, and 19 bases lay between the germline ends. The CDR3 extends over 15 amino acids. The V gene's germline CDR1 is DFQATT and CDR2 SNEGSKA (reference sequence). CDR3: CSALIPQGLPDTQYF. The CDR3 nucleotides are TGCAGTGCTCTTATTCCCCAGGGTCTCCCAGATACGCAGTATTTT.

The V gene is TRBV12-3 or TRBV12-4, the J gene TRBJ2-7; tentatively, D is TRBD2 (5 bases). The J call may be incorrect, as the DNA end agrees better with TRBJ2-5. The CDR3 totals 16 residues. Written as DNA, the CDR3 is TGTGCCAGCAGACCCTCAACCTCGACGGGGCAAGAGACCCAGTACTTC. Amino acids: CASRPSTSTGQETQYF.

The J gene is TRBJ2-3, the V gene TRBV6-6; 8 nucleotides line up with TRBD2. Germline V gene sequence: CDR1 MNHNY, CDR2 SVGAGI (reference sequence). The CDR3 totals 17 residues. The junction had 17 bases not matched to a gene; V was cut back by 9 bases and J by 3 bases. Here the CDR3 DNA reads TGTGCCAGTCGCCAAGAGAGTAGCGGGATTATTACAGATACGCAGTATTTT. Translating it yields CASRQESSGIITDTQYF.